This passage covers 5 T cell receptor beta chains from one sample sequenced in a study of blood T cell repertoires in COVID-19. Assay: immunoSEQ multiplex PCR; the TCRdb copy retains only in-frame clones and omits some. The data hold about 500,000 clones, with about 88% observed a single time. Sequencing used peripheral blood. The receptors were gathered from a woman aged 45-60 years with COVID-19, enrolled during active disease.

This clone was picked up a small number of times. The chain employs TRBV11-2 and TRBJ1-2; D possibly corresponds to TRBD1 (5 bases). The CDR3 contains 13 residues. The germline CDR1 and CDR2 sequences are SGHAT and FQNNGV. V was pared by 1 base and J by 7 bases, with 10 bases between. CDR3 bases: TGTGCCAGCAGCTTAGTTGGGGGAGGTGGCTACACCTTC. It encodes CASSLVGGGGYTF.

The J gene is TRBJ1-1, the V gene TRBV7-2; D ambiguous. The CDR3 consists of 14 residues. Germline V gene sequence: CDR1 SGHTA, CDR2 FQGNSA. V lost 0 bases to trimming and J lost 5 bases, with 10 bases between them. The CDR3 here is CASSLARRRTEAFF. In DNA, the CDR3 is TGTGCCAGCAGCTTAGCCAGGAGGAGGACTGAAGCTTTCTTT.

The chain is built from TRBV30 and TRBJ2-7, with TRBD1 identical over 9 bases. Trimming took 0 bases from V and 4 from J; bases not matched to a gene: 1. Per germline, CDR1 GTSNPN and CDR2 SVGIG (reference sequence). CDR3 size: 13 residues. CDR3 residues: CAWSVGTGYEQYF. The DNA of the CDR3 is TGTGCCTGGAGTGTAGGGACAGGGTACGAGCAGTACTTC. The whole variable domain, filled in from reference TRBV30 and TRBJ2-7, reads SQTIHQWPATLVQPVGSPLSLECTVEGTSNPNLYWYRQAAGRGLQLLFYSVGIGQISSEVPQNLSASRPQDRQFILSSKKLLLSDSGFYLCAWSVGTGYEQYFGPGTRLTVT.

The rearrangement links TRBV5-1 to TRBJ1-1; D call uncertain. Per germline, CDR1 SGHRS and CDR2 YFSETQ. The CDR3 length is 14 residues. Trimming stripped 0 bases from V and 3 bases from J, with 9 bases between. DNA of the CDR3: TGCGCCAGCAGCTTGGTCGAGGGCCACACTGAAGCTTTCTTT. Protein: CASSLVEGHTEAFF.

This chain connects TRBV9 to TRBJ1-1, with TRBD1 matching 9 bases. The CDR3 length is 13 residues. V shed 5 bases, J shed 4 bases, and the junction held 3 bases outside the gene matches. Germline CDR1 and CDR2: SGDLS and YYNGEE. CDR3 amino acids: CASSETGGTEAFF. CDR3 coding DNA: TGTGCCAGCAGTGAGACAGGGGGCACTGAAGCTTTCTTT.